This TCR beta chain was sequenced for a study of vaccination effects on CD4 cells after COVID-19. In the study overall: Some 2.2 million PBMC per well were cultured with around 11 IU/ml IL-2 and 7.5 to 10 ug/ml peptides. General study findings and limits: Limitations: small convalescent group and missing early post-infection timepoints. Healthy vaccinees showed cross-reactivity with common cold coronaviruses in only 1 of 255 vaccine-induced clones.

Germline CDR1 and CDR2: SGHRS and YFSETQ. The CDR3 loop spans 15 amino acids. Germline trimming cut 3 bases from V and 10 bases from J; bases unmatched to any gene: 12. Cultured cells yielded isolated CD4+ T cells after 10 days. Half-medium exchanges with IL-2 medium took place on days 3 and 7. Notes on this clone: The antigen remains undetermined.

The table came from immunoSEQ multiplex PCR; TCRdb's copy has only in-frame clones and leaves some out. The table has 65,000 to 80,000 clones, 70% to 80% seen once. The chain couples TRBV5-1 to TRBJ2-1, with 8 bases aligning to TRBD2. The sequences come from CD4+ T cells from PBMCs cultured without peptide, collected before COVID-19 vaccination. The sequence was collected from a human donor who received a COVID-19 vaccine. The DNA of the CDR3 is TGCGCCAGCAGCTCCTTAACGGGAGGGGAATACGAGCAGTTCTTC. Translating it yields CASSSLTGGEYEQFF. The full variable domain, completed using reference TRBV5-1 and TRBJ2-1, is KAGVTQTPRYLIKTRGQQVTLSCSPISGHRSVSWYQQTPGQGLQFLFEYFSETQRNKGNFPGRFSGRQFSNSRSEMNVSTLELGDSALYLCASSSLTGGEYEQFFGPGTRLTVL.